The 9 T cell receptor beta chains below were found in one sample sequenced in a study of cytomegalovirus exposure and HLA in healthy donors. 13 Jbeta primers and 60 Vbeta primers were used for the PCR. Sequencing was performed with immunoSEQ multiplex PCR; in TCRdb, only in-frame clones are kept and a portion is missing. Seen here are 150,000 to 200,000 clones, around nine tenths observed once, and the top ten hold around 1.5%. Sequencing used PBMCs. The receptors derive from a woman aged 18-29 years in good health and CMV-seronegative.

The chain carries TRBV5-6 and TRBJ2-3; 8 nucleotides match TRBD2. V gave up 4 bases and J gave up 6 bases; unmatched junction bases: 10. The germline V gene has CDR1 SGHDT and CDR2 YYEEEE. This CDR3 spans 15 amino acids. CDR3 protein: CASSPPSGGVDTQYF. CDR3 nucleotides: TGTGCCAGCAGCCCCCCCAGCGGGGGAGTTGATACGCAGTATTTT.

The chain is built from TRBV2 and TRBJ2-1, with 11 bases identical to TRBD1. Germline-derived CDR1 and CDR2 are SNHLY and FYNNEI. J gave up 3 bases and V 6 bases, and 10 bases lay outside the gene matches. The CDR3 consists of 17 residues. CDR3 protein: CASSLNLGTGGYNEQFF. In nucleotides, the CDR3 is TGTGCCAGCAGCCTTAACCTAGGGACAGGGGGCTACAATGAGCAGTTCTTC.

The chain carries TRBV7-6 and TRBJ2-7; 7 bases map to TRBD2. This CDR3 is built from 14 residues. V was clipped by 5 bases and J by 5 bases; unmatched bases: 9. The germline V gene encodes CDR1 SGHVS and CDR2 FNYEAQ. CDR3 protein: CASSPQRGFHEQYF. The CDR3 DNA follows: TGTGCCAGCAGCCCACAGCGGGGTTTTCACGAGCAGTACTTC. Filled out from reference TRBV7-6 and TRBJ2-7, the complete variable domain reads GAGVSQSPRYKVTKRGQDVALRCDPISGHVSLYWYRQALGQGPEFLTYFNYEAQQDKSGLPNDRFSAERPEGSISTLTIQRTEQRDSAMYRCASSPQRGFHEQYFGPGTRLTVT.

This clone was picked up a small number of times. V gene TRBV14 combines with J gene TRBJ1-1, with D uncertain. Trimming removed 9 bases at V and 1 base at J, with 15 bases between. Germline V gene lookup returns CDR1 SGHDN and CDR2 FVKESK. This CDR3 spans 14 amino acids. CDR3: CASSRVGPNTEAFF. CDR3 nucleotides: TGTGCCAGTTCTCGGGTGGGTCCGAACACTGAAGCTTTCTTT.

The CDR3, as DNA: TGTGCCAGCAGTTTATGGTCCGGGAACTATGGCTACACCTTC. This translates into CASSLWSGNYGYTF. This chain joins TRBV28 and TRBJ1-2; D call uncertain. CDR3 length: 14 residues. V lost 0 bases to trimming and J lost 2 bases, with 7 bases between them. CDR1 is MDHEN, CDR2 SYDVKM, per germline.

The genes are TRBV10-3 and TRBJ2-5; 11 nucleotides line up with TRBD2. The DNA matches TRBJ2-7 better at its end, which makes the J call doubtful. The CDR3 consists of 19 residues. Germline loops: CDR1 ENHRY, CDR2 SYGVKD. In DNA, the CDR3 is TGTGCCATCAGTGATTCGCTAGCGGGAGGCGTTCCCTTCTCCTACGAGCAGTACTTC. It encodes CAISDSLAGGVPFSYEQYF.

The J gene is TRBJ1-6, the V gene TRBV15; D possibly corresponds to TRBD1 (6 bases). In germline, CDR1 is LNHNV, CDR2 YYDKDF (reference sequence). The ends were cut back, 3 bases at V and 8 bases at J, with 14 bases in the middle. The CDR3 runs 15 residues. The CDR3 DNA reads as TGTGCCACCAGCAGCTCAGGGGTCGCCTATTCACCCCTCCACTTT. Translating gives CATSSSGVAYSPLHF. The whole variable domain, remainder taken from reference TRBV15 and TRBJ1-6, is DAMVIQNPRYQVTQFGKPVTLSCSQTLNHNVMYWYQQKSSQAPKLLFHYYDKDFNNEADTPDNFQSRRPNTSFCFLDIRSPGLGDTAMYLCATSSSGVAYSPLHFGNGTRLTVT.

The rearrangement joins TRBV30 to TRBJ2-7; the match to TRBD2 covers 12 bases. Germline V CDR1 and CDR2: GTSNPN, SVGIG (reference sequence). The CDR3 runs 18 residues. Germline trimming cut 4 bases from V and 0 bases from J; bases unmatched to any gene: 13. DNA for the CDR3: TGTGCCTGGACCCCCCTACTAGCGGGAGGAAATGGCTCCTACGAGCAGTACTTC. Translation: CAWTPLLAGGNGSYEQYF.

The chain uses TRBV28 and TRBJ2-1; D call uncertain. CDR1 is MDHEN and CDR2 is SYDVKM in the germline V gene. The CDR3 spans 12 residues. With 7 bases removed from V and 4 bases from J, the gap between germline ends came to 8 bases. This chain's CDR3 is CASTSEYNEQFF. The CDR3 nucleotides read TGTGCCAGCACGAGTGAGTACAATGAGCAGTTCTTC.